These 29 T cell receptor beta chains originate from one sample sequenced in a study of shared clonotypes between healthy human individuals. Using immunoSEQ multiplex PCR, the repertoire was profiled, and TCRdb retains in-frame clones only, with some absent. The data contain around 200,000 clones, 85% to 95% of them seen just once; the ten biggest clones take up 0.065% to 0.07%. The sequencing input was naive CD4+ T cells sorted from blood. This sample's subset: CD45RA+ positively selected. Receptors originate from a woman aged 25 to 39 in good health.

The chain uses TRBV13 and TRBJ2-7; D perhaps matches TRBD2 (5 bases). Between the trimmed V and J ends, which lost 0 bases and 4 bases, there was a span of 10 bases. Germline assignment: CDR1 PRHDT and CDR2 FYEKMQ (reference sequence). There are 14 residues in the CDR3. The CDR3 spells CASSLGASNYEQYF. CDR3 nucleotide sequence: TGTGCCAGCAGCTTAGGGGCTAGCAATTACGAGCAGTACTTC.

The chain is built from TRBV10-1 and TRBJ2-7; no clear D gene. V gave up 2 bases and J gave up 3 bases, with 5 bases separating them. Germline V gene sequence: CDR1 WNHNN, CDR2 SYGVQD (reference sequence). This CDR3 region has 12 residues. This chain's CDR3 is CASSEVGYEQYF. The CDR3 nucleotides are TGCGCCAGCAGTGAGGTGGGCTACGAGCAGTACTTC.

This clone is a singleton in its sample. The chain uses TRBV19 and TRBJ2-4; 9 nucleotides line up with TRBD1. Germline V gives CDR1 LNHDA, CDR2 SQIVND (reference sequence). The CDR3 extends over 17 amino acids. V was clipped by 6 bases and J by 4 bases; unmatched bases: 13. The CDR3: CASRDSGQGKSKNIQYF. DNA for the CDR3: TGTGCCAGTAGAGATTCCGGACAGGGGAAATCTAAAAACATTCAGTACTTC. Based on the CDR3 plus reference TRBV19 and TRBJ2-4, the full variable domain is DGGITQSPKYLFRKEGQNVTLSCEQNLNHDAMYWYRQDPGQGLRLIYYSQIVNDFQKGDIAEGYSVSREKKESFPLTVTSAQKNPTAFYLCASRDSGQGKSKNIQYFGAGTRLSVL.

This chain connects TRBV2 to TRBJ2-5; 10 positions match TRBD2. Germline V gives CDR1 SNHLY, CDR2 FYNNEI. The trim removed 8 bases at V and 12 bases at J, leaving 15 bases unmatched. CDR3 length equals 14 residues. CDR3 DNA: TGTGCCAGCGCTGAAGGGACTAGCGCCGTTGCGGAGTACTTC. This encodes CASAEGTSAVAEYF. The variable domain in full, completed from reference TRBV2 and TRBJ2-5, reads EPEVTQTPSHQVTQMGQEVILRCVPISNHLYFYWYRQILGQKVEFLVSFYNNEISEKSEIFDDQFSVERPDGSNFTLKIRSTKLEDSAMYFCASAEGTSAVAEYFGPGTRLLVL.

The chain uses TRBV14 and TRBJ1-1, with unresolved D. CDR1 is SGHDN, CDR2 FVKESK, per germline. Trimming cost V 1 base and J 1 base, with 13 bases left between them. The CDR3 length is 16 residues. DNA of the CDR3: TGTGCCAGCAGCCAAGGAGGCAAGACGACGAACACTGAAGCTTTCTTT. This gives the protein CASSQGGKTTNTEAFF.

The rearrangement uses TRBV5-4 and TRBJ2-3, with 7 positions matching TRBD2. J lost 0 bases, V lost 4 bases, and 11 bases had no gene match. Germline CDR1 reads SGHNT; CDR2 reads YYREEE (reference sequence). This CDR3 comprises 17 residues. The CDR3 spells CASSATLGLTSTDTQYF. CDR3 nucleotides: TGTGCCAGCAGCGCAACCCTGGGACTAACGAGCACAGATACGCAGTATTTT.

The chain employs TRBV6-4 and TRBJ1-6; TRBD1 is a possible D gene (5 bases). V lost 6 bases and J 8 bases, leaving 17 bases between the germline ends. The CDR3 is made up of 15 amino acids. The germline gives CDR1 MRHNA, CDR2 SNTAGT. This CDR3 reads CASREQEGRDSPLHF. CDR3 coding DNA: TGTGCCAGCAGAGAACAGGAAGGGCGGGATTCACCCCTCCACTTT.

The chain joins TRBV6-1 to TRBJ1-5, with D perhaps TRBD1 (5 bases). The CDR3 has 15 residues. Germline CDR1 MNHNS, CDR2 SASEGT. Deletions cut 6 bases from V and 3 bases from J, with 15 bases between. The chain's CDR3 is CASSLQDGYNQPQHF. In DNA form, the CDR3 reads TGTGCCAGCAGCTTACAGGACGGGTACAATCAGCCCCAGCATTTT.

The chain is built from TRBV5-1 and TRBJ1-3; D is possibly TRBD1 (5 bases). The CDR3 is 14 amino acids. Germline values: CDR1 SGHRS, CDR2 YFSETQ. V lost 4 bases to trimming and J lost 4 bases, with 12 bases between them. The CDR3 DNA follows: TGCGCCAGCAGCGTCACAGGAGACGGAAACACCATATATTTT. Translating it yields CASSVTGDGNTIYF.

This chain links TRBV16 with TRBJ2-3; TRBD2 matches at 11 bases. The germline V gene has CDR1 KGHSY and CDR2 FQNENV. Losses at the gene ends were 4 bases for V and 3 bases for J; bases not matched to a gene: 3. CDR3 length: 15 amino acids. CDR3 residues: CASSLRTSGTDTQYF. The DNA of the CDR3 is TGTGCCAGCAGCCTCCGGACTAGCGGGACAGATACGCAGTATTTT. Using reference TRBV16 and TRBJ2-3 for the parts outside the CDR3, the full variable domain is GEEVAQTPKHLVRGEGQKAKLYCAPIKGHSYVFWYQQVLKNEFKFLISFQNENVFDETGMPKERFSAKCLPNSPCSLEIQATKLEDSAVYFCASSLRTSGTDTQYFGPGTRLTVL.

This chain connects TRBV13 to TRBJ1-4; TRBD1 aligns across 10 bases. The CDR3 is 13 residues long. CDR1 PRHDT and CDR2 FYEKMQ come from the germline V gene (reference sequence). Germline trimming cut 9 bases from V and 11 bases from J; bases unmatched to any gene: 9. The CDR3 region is CASGGQGSRKLFF. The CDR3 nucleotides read TGTGCCAGTGGGGGACAGGGGAGTAGGAAACTGTTTTTT.

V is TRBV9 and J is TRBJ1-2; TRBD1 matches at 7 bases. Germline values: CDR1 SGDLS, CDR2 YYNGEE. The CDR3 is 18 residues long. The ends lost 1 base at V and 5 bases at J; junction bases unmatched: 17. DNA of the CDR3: TGTGCCAGCAGCGTACCCCCGGGACAGCTACTCGGCGGGTATGGCTACACCTTC. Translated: CASSVPPGQLLGGYGYTF.

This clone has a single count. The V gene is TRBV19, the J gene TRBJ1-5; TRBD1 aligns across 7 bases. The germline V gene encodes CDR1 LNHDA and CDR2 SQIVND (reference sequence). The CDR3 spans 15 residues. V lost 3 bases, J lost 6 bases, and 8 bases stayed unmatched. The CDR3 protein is CASSIGWQGGQPQHF. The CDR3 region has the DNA TGTGCCAGTAGTATTGGGTGGCAGGGGGGTCAGCCCCAGCATTTT.

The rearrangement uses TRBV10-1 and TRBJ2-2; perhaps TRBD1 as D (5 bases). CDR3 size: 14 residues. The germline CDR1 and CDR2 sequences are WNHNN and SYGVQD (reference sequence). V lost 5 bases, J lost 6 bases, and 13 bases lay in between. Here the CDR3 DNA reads TGCGCCAGCAGTCACAGGCTAGTCGCCGGGGAGCTGTTTTTT. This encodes CASSHRLVAGELFF.

CDR3 DNA: TGTGCCAGCTCACCAGACAGGGGTGAAAAACTGTTTTTT. Its translation is CASSPDRGEKLFF. The chain couples TRBV18 to TRBJ1-4; 8 bases line up with TRBD1. The ends lost 2 bases at V and 7 bases at J; junction bases unmatched: 0. Germline CDR1 and CDR2: KGHSH and LQKENI. The CDR3 has 13 residues.

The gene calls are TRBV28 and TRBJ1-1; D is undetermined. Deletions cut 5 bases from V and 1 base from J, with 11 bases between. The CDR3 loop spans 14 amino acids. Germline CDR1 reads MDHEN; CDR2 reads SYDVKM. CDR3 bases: TGTGCCAGCAGTCCCCCGGCCAAGAACACTGAAGCTTTCTTT. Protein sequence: CASSPPAKNTEAFF.

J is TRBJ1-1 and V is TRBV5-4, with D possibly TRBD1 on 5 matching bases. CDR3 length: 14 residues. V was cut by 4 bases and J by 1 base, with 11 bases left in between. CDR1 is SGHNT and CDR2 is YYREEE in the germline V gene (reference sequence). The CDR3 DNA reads TGTGCCAGCAGCCCCGGGACCGGGAACACTGAAGCTTTCTTT. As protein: CASSPGTGNTEAFF.

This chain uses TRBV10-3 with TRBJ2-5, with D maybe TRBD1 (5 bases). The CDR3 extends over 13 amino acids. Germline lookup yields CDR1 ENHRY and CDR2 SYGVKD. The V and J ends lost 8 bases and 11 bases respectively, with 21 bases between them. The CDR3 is CAIARDSLGEQYF. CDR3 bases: TGTGCCATCGCACGCGACAGCCTTGGAGAGCAGTACTTC.

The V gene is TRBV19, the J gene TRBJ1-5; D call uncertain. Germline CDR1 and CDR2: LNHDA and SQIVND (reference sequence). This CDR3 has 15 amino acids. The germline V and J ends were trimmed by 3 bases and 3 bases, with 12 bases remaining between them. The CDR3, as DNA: TGTGCCAGTAGTATGATGGGGAGGGACAATCAGCCCCAGCATTTT. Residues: CASSMMGRDNQPQHF.

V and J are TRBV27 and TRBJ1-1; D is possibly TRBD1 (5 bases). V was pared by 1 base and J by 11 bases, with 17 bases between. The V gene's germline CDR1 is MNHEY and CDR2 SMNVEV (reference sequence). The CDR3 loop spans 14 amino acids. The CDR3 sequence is CASSLFGTHPEAFF. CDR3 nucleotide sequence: TGTGCCAGCAGTTTATTCGGGACCCACCCCGAGGCTTTCTTT.

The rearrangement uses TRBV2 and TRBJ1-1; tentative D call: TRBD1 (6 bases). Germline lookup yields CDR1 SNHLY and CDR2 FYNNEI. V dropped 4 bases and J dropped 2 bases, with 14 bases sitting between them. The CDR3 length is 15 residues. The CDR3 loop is CASSVQGERNTEAFF. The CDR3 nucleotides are TGTGCCAGCAGTGTACAGGGCGAGCGAAACACTGAAGCTTTCTTT.

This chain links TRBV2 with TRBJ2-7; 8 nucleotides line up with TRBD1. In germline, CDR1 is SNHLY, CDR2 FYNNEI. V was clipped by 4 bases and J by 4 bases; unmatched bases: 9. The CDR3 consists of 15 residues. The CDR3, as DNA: TGTGCCAGCAGTGTATATGCGACAGGGGCTTACGAGCAGTACTTC. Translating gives CASSVYATGAYEQYF.

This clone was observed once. Here the CDR3 reads CASRFLAGASYEQYF. CDR3 nucleotides: TGTGCCAGCAGGTTCCTAGCGGGGGCCTCCTACGAGCAGTACTTC. The gene calls are TRBV5-4 and TRBJ2-7; 10 nucleotides match TRBD2. J was trimmed by 0 bases and V by 5 bases; bases with no gene match: 5. CDR3 length equals 15 residues. Germline V gives CDR1 SGHNT, CDR2 YYREEE (reference sequence).

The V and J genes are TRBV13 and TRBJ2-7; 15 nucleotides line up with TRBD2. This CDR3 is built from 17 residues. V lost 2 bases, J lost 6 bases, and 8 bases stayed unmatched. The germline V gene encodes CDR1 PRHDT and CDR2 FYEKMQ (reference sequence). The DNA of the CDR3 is TGTGCCAGCAGCTTATTTGGACTAGCGGGAGGGCCCCTCGAGCAGTACTTC. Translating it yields CASSLFGLAGGPLEQYF.

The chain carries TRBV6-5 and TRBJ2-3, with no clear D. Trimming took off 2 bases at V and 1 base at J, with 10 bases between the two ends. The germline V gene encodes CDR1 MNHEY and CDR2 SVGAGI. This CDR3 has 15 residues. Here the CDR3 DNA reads TGTGCCAGCAGTTACAACCTCGGCGGCACAGATACGCAGTATTTT. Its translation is CASSYNLGGTDTQYF.

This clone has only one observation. CDR3 sequence reads: CASRRLAGARYQETQYF. CDR3 coding DNA: TGTGCCAGCAGACGACTAGCGGGCGCTAGGTACCAAGAGACCCAGTACTTC. The chain uses TRBV7-9 and TRBJ2-5; 10 bases fit TRBD2. CDR1 is SEHNR, CDR2 FQNEAQ, per germline (reference sequence). After removal of 6 bases from V and 0 bases from J, the junction contained 10 bases not matched to a gene. This CDR3 is built from 17 residues.

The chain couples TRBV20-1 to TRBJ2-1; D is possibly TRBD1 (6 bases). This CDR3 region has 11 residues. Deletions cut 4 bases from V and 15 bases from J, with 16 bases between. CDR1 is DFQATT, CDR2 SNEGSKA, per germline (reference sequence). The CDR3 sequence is CSAKGQPVAFF. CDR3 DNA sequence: TGCAGTGCTAAAGGACAGCCCGTCGCGTTCTTC.

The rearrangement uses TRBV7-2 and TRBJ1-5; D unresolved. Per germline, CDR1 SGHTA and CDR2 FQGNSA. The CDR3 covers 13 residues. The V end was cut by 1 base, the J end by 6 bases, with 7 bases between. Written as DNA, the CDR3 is TGTGCCAGCAGCTTAGGGGGAGGTCAGCCCCAGCATTTT. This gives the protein CASSLGGGQPQHF.

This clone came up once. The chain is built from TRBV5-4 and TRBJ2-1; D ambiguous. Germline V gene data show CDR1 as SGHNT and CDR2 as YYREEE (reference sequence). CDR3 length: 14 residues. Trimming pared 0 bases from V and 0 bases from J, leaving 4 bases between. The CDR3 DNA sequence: TGTGCCAGCAGCTTGGAGGGCTCCTACAATGAGCAGTTCTTC. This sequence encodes CASSLEGSYNEQFF.